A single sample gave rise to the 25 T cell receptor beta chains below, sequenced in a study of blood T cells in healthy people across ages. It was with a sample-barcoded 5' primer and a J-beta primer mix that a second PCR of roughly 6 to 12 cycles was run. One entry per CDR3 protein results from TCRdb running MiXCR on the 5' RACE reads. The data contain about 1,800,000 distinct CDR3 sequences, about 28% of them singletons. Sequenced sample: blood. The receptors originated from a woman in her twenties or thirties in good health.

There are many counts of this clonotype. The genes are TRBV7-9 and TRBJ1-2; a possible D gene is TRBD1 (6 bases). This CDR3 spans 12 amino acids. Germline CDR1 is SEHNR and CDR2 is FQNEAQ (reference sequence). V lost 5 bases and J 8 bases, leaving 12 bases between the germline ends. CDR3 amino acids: CASSPSTGGYTF. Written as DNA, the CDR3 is TGTGCCAGCAGCCCGTCAACAGGGGGCTACACCTTC.

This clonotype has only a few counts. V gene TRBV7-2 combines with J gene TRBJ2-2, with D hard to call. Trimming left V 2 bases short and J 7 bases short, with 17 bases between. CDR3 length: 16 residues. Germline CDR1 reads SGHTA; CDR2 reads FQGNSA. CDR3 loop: CASSLLDPGVLGELFF. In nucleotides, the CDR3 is TGTGCCAGCAGCTTACTAGACCCAGGCGTCCTCGGGGAGCTGTTTTTT.

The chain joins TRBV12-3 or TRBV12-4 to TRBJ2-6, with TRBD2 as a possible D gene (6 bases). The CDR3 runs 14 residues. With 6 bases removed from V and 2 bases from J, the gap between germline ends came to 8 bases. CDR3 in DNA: TGTGCCAGCAGATGGGGGGCTGGGGCCAACGTCCTGACTTTC. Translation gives CASRWGAGANVLTF.

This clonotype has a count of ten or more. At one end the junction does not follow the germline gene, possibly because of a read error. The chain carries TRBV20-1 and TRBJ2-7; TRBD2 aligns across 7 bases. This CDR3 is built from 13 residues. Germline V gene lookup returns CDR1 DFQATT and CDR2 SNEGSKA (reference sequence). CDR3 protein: CSASTSGEYERYF. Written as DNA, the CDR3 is TGCAGTGCTAGCACCAGCGGGGAATACGAGCGGTACTTC.

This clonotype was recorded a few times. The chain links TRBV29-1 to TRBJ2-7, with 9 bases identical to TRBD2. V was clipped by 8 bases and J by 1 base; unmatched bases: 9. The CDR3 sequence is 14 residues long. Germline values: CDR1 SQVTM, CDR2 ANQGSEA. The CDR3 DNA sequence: TGCAGCCCGCGGGAGCGGGAGGTTTCCTACGAGCAGTACTTC. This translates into CSPREREVSYEQYF.

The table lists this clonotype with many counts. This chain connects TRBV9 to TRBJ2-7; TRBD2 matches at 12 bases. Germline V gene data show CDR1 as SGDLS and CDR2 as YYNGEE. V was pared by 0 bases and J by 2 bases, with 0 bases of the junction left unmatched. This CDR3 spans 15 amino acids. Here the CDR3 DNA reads TGTGCCAGCAGCGTAGGACTAGCGGGGGCCTACGAGCAGTACTTC. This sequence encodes CASSVGLAGAYEQYF.

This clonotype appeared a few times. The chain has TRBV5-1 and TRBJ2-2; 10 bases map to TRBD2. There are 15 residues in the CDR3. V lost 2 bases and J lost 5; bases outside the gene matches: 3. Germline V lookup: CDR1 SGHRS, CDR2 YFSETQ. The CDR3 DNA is TGCGCCAGCAGCTTCAGTAGCGGGGGGACCGGGGAGCTGTTTTTT. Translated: CASSFSSGGTGELFF.

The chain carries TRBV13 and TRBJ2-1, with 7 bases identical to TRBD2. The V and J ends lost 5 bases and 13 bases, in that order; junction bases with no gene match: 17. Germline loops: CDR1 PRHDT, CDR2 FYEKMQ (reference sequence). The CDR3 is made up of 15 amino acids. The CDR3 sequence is CASSPRTGGGETQFF. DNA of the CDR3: TGTGCCAGCAGCCCTCGAACTGGGGGGGGAGAGACCCAGTTCTTC.

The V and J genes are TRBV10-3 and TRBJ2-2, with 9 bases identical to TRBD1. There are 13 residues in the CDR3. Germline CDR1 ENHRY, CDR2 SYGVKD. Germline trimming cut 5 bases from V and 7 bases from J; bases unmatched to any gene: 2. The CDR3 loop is CAISQTGGGELFF. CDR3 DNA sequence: TGTGCCATCAGTCAGACAGGGGGCGGGGAGCTGTTTTTT.

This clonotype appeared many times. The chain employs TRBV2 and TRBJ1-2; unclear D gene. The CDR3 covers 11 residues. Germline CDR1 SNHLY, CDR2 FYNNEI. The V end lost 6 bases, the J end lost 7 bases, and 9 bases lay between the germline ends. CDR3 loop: CASSPLGGYTF. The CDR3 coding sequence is TGTGCCAGCAGCCCCCTCGGTGGCTACACCTTC.

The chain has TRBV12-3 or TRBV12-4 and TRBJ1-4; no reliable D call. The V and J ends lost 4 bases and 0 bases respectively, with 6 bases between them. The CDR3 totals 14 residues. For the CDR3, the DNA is TGTGCCAGCAGTTCGGTTCCAACTAATGAAAAACTGTTTTTT. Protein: CASSSVPTNEKLFF.

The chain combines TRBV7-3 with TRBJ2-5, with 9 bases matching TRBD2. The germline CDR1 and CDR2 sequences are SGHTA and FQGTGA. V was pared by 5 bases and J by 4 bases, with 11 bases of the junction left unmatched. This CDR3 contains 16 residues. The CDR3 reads CASSPTPGLAVETQYF. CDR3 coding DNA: TGTGCCAGCAGCCCCACCCCGGGACTAGCAGTAGAGACCCAGTACTTC.

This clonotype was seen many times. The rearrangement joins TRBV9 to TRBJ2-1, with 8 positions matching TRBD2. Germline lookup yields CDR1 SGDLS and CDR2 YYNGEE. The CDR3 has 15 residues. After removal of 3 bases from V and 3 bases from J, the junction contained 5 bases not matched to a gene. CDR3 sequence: CASSAGLVGYNEQFF. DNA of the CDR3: TGTGCCAGCAGCGCGGGACTAGTCGGCTACAATGAGCAGTTCTTC.

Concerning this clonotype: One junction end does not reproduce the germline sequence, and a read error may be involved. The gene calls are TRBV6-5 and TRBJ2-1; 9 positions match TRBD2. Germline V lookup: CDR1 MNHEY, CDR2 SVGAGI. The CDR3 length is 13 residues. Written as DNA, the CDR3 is TGTGCCAGCAGGACTAGCGGATATAATGAGCGGTTCTTC. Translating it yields CASRTSGYNERFF.

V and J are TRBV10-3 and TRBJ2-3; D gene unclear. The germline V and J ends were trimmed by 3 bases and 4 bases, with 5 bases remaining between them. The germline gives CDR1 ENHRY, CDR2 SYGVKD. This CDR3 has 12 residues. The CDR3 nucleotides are TGTGCCATCAGTGACAACCCAGATACGCAGTATTTT. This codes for CAISDNPDTQYF.

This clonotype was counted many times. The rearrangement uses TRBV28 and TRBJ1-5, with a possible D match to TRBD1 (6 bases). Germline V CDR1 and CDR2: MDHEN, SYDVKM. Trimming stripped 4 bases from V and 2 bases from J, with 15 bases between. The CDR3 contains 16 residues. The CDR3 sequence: CASSSPQGFGNQPQHF. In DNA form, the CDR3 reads TGTGCCAGCAGTTCGCCCCAGGGGTTCGGCAATCAGCCCCAGCATTTT.

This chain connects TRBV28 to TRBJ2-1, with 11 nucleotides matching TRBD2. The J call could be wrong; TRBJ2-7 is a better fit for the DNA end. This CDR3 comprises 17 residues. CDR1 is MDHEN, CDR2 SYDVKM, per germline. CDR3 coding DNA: TGTGCCAGCAGTTCCCAATTACTAGCGGGGGCATACAATGAGCAGTACTTC. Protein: CASSSQLLAGAYNEQYF.

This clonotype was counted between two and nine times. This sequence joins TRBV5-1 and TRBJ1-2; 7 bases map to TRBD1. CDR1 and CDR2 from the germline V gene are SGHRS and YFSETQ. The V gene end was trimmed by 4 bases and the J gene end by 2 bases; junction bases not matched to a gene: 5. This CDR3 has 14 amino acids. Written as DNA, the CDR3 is TGCGCCAGCAGCGGGGACAGCCGAAACTATGGCTACACCTTC. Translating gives CASSGDSRNYGYTF.

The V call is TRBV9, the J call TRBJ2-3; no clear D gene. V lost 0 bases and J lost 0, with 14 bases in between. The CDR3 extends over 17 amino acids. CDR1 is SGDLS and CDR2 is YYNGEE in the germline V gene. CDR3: CASSVEGFQSSTDTQYF. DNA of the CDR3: TGTGCCAGCAGCGTAGAGGGTTTTCAATCTAGCACAGATACGCAGTATTTT.

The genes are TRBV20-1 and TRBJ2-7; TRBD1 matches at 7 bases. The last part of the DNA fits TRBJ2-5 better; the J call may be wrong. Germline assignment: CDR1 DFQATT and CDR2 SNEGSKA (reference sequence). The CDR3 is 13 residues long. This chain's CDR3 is CSAEGQDGETQYF. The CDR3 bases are TGCAGTGCCGAAGGACAGGATGGCGAGACCCAGTACTTC.

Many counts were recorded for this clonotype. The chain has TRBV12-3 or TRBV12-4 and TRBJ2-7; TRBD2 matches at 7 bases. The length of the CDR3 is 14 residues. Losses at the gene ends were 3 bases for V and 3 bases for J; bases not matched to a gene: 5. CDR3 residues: CASSLAGDRYEQYF. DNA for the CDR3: TGTGCCAGCAGTTTGGCGGGGGACCGCTACGAGCAGTACTTC.

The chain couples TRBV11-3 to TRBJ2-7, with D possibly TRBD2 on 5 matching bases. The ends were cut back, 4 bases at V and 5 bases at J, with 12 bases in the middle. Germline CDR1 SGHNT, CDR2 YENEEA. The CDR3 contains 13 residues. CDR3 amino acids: CASSSGLVDEQYF. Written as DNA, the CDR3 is TGTGCCAGCAGCTCCGGACTGGTGGACGAGCAGTACTTC.

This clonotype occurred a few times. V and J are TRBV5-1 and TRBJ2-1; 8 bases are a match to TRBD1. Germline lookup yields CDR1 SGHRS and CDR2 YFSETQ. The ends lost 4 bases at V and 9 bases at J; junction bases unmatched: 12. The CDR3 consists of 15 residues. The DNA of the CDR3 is TGCGCCAGCAGCCCAATCCAGGGGGCTGGCGGTGAGCAGTTCTTC. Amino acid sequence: CASSPIQGAGGEQFF.

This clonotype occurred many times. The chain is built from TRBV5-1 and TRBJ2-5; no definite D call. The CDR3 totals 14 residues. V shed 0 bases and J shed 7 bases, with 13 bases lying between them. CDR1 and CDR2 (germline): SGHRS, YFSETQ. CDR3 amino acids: CASSLETVPRTQYF. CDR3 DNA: TGCGCCAGCAGCTTGGAGACTGTCCCAAGGACCCAGTACTTC.

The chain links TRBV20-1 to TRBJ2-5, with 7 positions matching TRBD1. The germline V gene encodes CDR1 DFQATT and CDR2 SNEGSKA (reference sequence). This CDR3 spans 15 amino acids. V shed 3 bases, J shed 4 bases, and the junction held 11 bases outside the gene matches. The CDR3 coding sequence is TGCAGTGCTAGTGTTTACAGGGGACCAGTAGAGACCCAGTACTTC. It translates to CSASVYRGPVETQYF.